This TCR beta chain came from a study of blood T cell repertoires in COVID-19. Study in general: PBMCs, B-cell-depleted T cells, or T cells provided the cDNA or gDNA that made up the material.

This clone came up once. Other DNA sequences from this sample encode an identical CDR3 as well. CDR1 and CDR2 from the germline V gene are MNHEY and SVGAGI. With 0 bases removed from V and 0 bases from J, the gap between germline ends came to 6 bases. The CDR3 covers 14 residues. Per the study methods: For nucleated cells, counts were estimated from reference gene primer amplification. Sequenced by immunoSEQ multiplex PCR; TCRdb stores in-frame clones only, minus some. Clonal size and the V and J genes are those of that table, whereas D and trimming came from the DNA. The sample includes tens of thousands of clones, around 82% of them seen just once.

Sequenced material: peripheral blood. V gene TRBV6-5 combines with J gene TRBJ2-7; unclear D gene. The sequence derives from a human donor in a cohort sampled during active COVID-19. The CDR3 here is CASSYSFSSYEQYF. The CDR3 DNA sequence: TGTGCCAGCAGTTACTCGTTCAGCTCCTACGAGCAGTACTTC.